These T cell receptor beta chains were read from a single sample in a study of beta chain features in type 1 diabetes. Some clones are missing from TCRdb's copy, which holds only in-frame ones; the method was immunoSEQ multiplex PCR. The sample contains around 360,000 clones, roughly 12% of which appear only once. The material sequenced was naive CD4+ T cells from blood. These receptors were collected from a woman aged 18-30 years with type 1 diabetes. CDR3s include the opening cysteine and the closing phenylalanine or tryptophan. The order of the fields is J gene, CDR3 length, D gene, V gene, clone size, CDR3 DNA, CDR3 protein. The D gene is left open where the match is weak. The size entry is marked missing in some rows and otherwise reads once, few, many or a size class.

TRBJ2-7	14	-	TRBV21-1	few	TGTGCCAGCAGGGGGGCCAACTTGTGGTGCGAGCAGTACTTC	CASRGANLWCEQYF
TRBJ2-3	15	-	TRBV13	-	TGTGCCAGCAGCTACGTCAGGGGGGGCACAGATACGCAGTATTTT	CASSYVRGGTDTQYF
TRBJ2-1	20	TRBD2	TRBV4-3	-	TGCGCCAGCAGCCAATTAAAGTATAAGGCGGGGGGGTTATCCTACAATGAGCAGTTCTTC	CASSQLKYKAGGLSYNEQFF
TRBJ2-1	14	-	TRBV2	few	TGTGCCAGCAACGAGCGCTTCCTTTACAATGAGCAGTTCTTC	CASNERFLYNEQFF
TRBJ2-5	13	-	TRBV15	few	TGTGCCACCAGCCAACGGTCTTGGGAGACCCAGTACTTC	CATSQRSWETQYF
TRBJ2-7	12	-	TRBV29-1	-	TGCAGCGTTGGGGGGCCATCCTACGAGCAGTACTTC	CSVGGPSYEQYF
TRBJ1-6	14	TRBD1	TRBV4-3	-	TGCGCCAGCAGCCCAACAGGGGGCACCGCACCCCTCCACTTT	CASSPTGGTAPLHF
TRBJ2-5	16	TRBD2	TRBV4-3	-	TGCGCCAGCAGCCAAGCACTAGCGGGTGGACAAGAGACCCAGTACTTC	CASSQALAGGQETQYF
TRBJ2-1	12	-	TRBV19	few	TGTGCCAGTAGTCTATCCTACAATGAGCAGTTCTTC	CASSLSYNEQFF
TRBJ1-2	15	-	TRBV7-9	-	TGCGCCAGCAGCCAAGATGCGGGGTATAACTATGGCTACACCTTC	CASSQDAGYNYGYTF
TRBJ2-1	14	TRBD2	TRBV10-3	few	TGTGCCATCAGGGGGGGACTAGCTTTATATGAGCAGTTCTTC	CAIRGGLALYEQFF
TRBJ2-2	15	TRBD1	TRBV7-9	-	TGTGCCAGCAGGCGAGGGGACAGTAACACCGGGGAGCTGTTTTTT	CASRRGDSNTGELFF
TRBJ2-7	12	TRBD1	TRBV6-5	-	TGTGCCAGCACCAAAGGACAGGGGTTGTTGTACTTC	CASTKGQGLLYF
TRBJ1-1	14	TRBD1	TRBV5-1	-	TGCGCCAGCAGCGGACAGGGTGGGGAAGCTGAAGCTTTCTTT	CASSGQGGEAEAFF
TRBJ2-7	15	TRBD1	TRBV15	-	TGTGCCACCAGCAGAGAAAAGGGACAGGCCTACGAGCAGTACTTC	CATSREKGQAYEQYF
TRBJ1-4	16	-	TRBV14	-	TGTGCCAGCAGCCAAGGACAGATCTCAACTAATGAAAAACTGTTTTTT	CASSQGQISTNEKLFF
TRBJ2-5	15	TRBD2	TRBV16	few	TGTGCCAGCAGCCAATTGACTAGCGGGGAAGAGACCCAGTACTTC	CASSQLTSGEETQYF
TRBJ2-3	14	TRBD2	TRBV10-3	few	TGTGCCATCGGTAGCGGGATTCGGTCTCATACGCAGTATTTT	CAIGSGIRSHTQYF
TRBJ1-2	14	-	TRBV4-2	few	TGTGCCAGCAGCCAAGACAGGGCCAACTATGGCTACACCTTC	CASSQDRANYGYTF
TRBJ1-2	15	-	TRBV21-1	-	TGTGCCAGCCCCTGGGGGCCGGGGTTGAACTATGGCTACACCTTC	CASPWGPGLNYGYTF
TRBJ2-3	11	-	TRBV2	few	TGTGCCAGCAGTGTGAGGCCTACGCAGTATTTT	CASSVRPTQYF
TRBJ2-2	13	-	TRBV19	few	TGTGCCAGTAGTGTAATGTTCACCGGGGAGCTGTTTTTT	CASSVMFTGELFF
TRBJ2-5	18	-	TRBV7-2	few	TGTGCCACACGCCCTCAGGAGGTCCTACAGCTATCCGGTACGACCCAGTACTTC	CATRPQEVLQLSGTTQYF
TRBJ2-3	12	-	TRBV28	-	TGTGCCAGCATGAGCGGACCGTTGATGCAGTATTTT	CASMSGPLMQYF
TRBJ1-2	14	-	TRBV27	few	TGTGCCAGCAGTTTTACAGGGTATGGCTATGGCTACACCTTC	CASSFTGYGYGYTF
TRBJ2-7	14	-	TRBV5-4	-	TGTGCCAGCAGCTTGGCCGGGGAACTCTACGAGCAGTACTTC	CASSLAGELYEQYF
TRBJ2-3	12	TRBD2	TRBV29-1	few	TGCAGCGTTACCGCGGGAGGGTCCCCGCAGTATTTT	CSVTAGGSPQYF
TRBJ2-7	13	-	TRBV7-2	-	TGTGCCAGCAGCGACGGGAGCGAGGCCGAGCAGTACTTC	CASSDGSEAEQYF
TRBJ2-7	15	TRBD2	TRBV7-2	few	TGTGCCAGCAGCTGGACTAGCGGGGGGGCCGGAGAGCAGTACTTC	CASSWTSGGAGEQYF
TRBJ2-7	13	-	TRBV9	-	TGTGCCAGCAGCGCCGACAGCCCCTACGAGCAGTACTTC	CASSADSPYEQYF
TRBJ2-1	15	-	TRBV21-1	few	TGTGCCAGCATCTCCCGAGGGAAGGTAACTAATGAGCAGTTCTTC	CASISRGKVTNEQFF
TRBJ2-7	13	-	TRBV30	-	TGTGCCTGGATCGTCACAGGTCAGAACGAGCAGTACTTC	CAWIVTGQNEQYF
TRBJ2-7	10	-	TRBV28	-	TGTGCCAGCAGTTTGCGCGAGCAGTACTTC	CASSLREQYF
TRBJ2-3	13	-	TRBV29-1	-	TGCAGCGGATTAACAGGGTACACAGATACGCAGTATTTT	CSGLTGYTDTQYF
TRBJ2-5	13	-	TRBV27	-	TGTGCCAGCAGTCGCCGGGACCAAGAGACCCAGTACTTC	CASSRRDQETQYF
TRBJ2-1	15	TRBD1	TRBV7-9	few	TGTGCCAGCAGCTTCCCGGGACAGGCCATCACTGAGCAGTTCTTC	CASSFPGQAITEQFF
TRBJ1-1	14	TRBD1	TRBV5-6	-	TGTGCCAGCAGCTGGGCACAGGGGGGCACTGAAGCTTTCTTT	CASSWAQGGTEAFF
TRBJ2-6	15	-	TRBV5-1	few	TGCGCCAGCAGCACAGAGAGCTCTGGGGCCAACGTCCTGACTTTC	CASSTESSGANVLTF
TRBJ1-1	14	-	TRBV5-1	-	TGCGCCAGCAGCTTGTCCACAGGGACCCCTGAAGCTTTCTTT	CASSLSTGTPEAFF
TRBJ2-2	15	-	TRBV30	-	TGTGCCTGGAGTGGCTTAAGCGCATACACCGGGGAGCTGTTTTTT	CAWSGLSAYTGELFF
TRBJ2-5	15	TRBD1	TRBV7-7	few	TGTGCCAGCAGCTCCAACAGGGGGCAAAAAGAGACCCAGTACTTC	CASSSNRGQKETQYF
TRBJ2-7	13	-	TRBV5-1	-	TGCGCCAGCAGCCCGGGGACATACTACGAGCAGTACTTC	CASSPGTYYEQYF
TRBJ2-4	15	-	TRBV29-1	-	TGCAGCGTTTCTCAGGGGGGAAAGGCCAAAAACATTCAGTACTTC	CSVSQGGKAKNIQYF
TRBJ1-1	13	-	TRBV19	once	TGTGCCAGTAGAGGAGGTATGGACACTGAAGCTTTCTTT	CASRGGMDTEAFF
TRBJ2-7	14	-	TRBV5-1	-	TGCGCCAGCAGCTCCGGGACGGGACAATACGAGCAGTACTTC	CASSSGTGQYEQYF
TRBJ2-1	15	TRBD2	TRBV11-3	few	TGTGCCAGCAGCTTTCTAGCGGGAGTAGTGGGTGAGCAGTTCTTC	CASSFLAGVVGEQFF
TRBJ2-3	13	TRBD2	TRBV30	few	TGTGCCTGGAGTACCCGAGTCGGGGGGACGCAGTATTTT	CAWSTRVGGTQYF
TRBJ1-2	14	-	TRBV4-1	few	TGCGCCAGCAGCCAAGGGCGGGGGGAATATCGCTACACCTTC	CASSQGRGEYRYTF
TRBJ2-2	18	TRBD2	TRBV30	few	TGTGCCTGGAGTCCCCGGAGGGTAGCGGGAGGTGGCACCGGGGAGCTGTTTTTT	CAWSPRRVAGGGTGELFF
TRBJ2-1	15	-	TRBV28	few	TGTGCCAGCAGTTTAGGGGGGGCCTCCTACAATGAGCAGTTCTTC	CASSLGGASYNEQFF
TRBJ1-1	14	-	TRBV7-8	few	TGTGCCAGCAGCCTAAAGACAGCGAACACTGAAGCTTTCTTT	CASSLKTANTEAFF
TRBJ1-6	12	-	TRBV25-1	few	TGTGCCAGCAGTGAAAGAGAATCACCCCTCCACTTT	CASSERESPLHF
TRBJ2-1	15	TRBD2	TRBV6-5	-	TGTGCCAGCACCAAGGGGACTAGCGGGGGCGATGAGCAGTTCTTC	CASTKGTSGGDEQFF
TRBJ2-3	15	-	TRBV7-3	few	TGTGCCAGCAGCTTAATCAGCGCTAGCACAGATACGCAGTATTTT	CASSLISASTDTQYF
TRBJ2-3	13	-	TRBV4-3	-	TGCGCCAGCAGCCAGCAGGGGCCAGATACGCAGTATTTT	CASSQQGPDTQYF
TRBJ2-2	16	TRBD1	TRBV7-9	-	TGTGCCAGCACCGGACAGGGCCGGACGAACACCGGGGAGCTGTTTTTT	CASTGQGRTNTGELFF
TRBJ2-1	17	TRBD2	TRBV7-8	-	TGTGCCAGCAGCTTAGGCGGGACTAGCCCAGGGTACAATGAGCAGTTCTTC	CASSLGGTSPGYNEQFF